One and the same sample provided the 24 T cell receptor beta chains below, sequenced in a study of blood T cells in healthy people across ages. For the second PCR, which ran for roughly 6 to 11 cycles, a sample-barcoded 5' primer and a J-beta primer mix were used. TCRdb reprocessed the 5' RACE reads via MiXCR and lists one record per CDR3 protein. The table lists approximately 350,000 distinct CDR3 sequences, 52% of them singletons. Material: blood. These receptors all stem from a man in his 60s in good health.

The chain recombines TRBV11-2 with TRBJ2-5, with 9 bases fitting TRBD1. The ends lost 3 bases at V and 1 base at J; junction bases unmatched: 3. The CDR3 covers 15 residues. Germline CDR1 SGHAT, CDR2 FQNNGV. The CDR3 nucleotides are TGTGCCAGCAGCTTGGACAGGGGAAGCCAAGAGACCCAGTACTTC. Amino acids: CASSLDRGSQETQYF.

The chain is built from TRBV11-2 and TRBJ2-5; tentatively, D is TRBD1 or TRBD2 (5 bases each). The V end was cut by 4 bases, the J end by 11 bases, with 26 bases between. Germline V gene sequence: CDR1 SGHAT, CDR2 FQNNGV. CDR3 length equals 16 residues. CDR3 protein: CASSSGARGQTGEQYF. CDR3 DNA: TGTGCCAGCAGCTCCGGCGCTAGGGGCCAAACCGGGGAGCAGTACTTC.

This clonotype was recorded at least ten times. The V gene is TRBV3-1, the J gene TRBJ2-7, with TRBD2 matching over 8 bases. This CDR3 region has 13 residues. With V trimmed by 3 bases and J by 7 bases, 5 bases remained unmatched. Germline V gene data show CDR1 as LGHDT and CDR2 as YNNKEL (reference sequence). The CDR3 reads CASSHGTRGEQYF. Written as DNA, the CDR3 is TGTGCCAGCAGCCATGGGACTAGAGGAGAGCAGTACTTC.

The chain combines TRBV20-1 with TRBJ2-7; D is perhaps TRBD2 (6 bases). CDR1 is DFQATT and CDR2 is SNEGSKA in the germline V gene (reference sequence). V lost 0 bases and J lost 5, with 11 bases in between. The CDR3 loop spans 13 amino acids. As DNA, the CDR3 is TGCAGTGCTAGAGATTCGGGAGTCGACGAGCAGTACTTC. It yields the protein CSARDSGVDEQYF.

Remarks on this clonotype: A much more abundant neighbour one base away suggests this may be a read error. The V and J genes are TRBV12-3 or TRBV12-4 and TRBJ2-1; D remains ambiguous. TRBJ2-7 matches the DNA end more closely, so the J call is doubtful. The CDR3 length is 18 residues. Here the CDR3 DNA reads TGTGCCAGCACCAAGAAGGTTCTAGGTCTCCCTTCCTACAATGAGCAGTACTTC. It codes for CASTKKVLGLPSYNEQYF.

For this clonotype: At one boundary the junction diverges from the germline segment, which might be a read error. This chain's CDR3 is CANSLLAQDTQYF. In DNA form, the CDR3 reads TGTGCCAACAGTCTACTAGCGCAGGATACGCAGTATTTT. The chain employs TRBV28 and TRBJ2-3; 7 nucleotides line up with TRBD2. Germline V gene sequence: CDR1 MDHEN, CDR2 SYDVKM. The CDR3 consists of 13 residues.

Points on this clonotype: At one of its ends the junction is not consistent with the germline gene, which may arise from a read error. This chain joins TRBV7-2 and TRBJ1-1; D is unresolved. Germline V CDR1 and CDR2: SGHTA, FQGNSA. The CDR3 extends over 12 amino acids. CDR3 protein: CASSWRGAETFF. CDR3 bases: TGTGCCAGCAGCTGGCGGGGTGCTGAAACTTTCTTT.

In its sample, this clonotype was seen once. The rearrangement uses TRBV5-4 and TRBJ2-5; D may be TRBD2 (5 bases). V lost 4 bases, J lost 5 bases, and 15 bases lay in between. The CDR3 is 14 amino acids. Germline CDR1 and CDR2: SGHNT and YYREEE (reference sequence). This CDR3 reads CASSIEAAEETQYF. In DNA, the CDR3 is TGTGCCAGCAGCATTGAGGCAGCGGAGGAGACCCAGTACTTC.

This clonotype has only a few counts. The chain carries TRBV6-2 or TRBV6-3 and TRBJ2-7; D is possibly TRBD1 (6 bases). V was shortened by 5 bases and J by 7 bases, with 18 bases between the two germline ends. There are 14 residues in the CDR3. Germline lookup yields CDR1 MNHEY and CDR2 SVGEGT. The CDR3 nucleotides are TGTGCCAGCAGTCACAGGGACCCTTACAATGAGCAGTACTTC. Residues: CASSHRDPYNEQYF.

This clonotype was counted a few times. CDR3: CSASMFSGAKNIQYF. DNA for the CDR3: TGCAGTGCTAGTATGTTTAGCGGGGCCAAAAACATTCAGTACTTC. This chain joins TRBV20-1 and TRBJ2-4, with 7 positions matching TRBD2. Trimming took 3 bases from V and 1 from J; bases not matched to a gene: 6. The CDR3 loop spans 15 amino acids. From germline, CDR1 is DFQATT and CDR2 SNEGSKA (reference sequence).

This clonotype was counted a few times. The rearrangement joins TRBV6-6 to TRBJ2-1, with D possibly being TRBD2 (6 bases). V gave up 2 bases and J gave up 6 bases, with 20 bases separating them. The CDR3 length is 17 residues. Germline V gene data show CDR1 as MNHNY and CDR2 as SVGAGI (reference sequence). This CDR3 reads CASSYPSLGGEPNEQFF. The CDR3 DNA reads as TGTGCCAGCAGTTACCCTTCTCTGGGGGGAGAGCCCAATGAGCAGTTCTTC.

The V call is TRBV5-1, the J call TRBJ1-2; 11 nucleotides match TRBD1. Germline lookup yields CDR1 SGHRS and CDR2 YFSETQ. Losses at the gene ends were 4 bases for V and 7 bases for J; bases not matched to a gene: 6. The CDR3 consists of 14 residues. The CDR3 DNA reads TGCGCCAGCAGCGGGGGGACAGGGGGATCTGGCTACACCTTC. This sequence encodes CASSGGTGGSGYTF.

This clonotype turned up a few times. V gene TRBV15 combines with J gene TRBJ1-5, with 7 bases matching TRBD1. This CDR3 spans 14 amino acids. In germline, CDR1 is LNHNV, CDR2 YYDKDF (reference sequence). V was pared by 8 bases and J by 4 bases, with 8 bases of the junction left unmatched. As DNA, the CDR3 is TGTGCCACCTCCGGGACAGTCCTAAATCAGCCCCAGCATTTT. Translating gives CATSGTVLNQPQHF.

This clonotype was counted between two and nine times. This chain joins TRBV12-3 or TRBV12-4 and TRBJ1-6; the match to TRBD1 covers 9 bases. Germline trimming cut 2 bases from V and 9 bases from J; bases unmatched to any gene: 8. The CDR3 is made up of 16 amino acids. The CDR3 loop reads CASSLTPTGGGSPLHF. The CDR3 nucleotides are TGTGCCAGCAGTTTAACCCCGACAGGGGGAGGTTCACCCCTCCACTTT.

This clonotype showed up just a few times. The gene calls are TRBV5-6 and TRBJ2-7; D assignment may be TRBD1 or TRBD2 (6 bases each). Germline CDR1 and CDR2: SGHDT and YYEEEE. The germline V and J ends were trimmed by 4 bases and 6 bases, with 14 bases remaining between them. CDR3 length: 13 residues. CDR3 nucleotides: TGTGCCAGCAGCCACCCTCGGGGGCGCGAGCAGTACTTC. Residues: CASSHPRGREQYF. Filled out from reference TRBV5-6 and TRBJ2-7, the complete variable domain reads DAGVTQSPTHLIKTRGQQVTLRCSPKSGHDTVSWYQQALGQGPQFIFQYYEEEERQRGNFPDRFSGHQFPNYSSELNVNALLLGDSALYLCASSHPRGREQYFGPGTRLTVT.

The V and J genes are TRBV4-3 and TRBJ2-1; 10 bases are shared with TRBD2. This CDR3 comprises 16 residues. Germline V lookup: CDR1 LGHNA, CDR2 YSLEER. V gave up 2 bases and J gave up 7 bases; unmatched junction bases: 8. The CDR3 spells CASSQSPQGLANEQFF. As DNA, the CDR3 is TGCGCCAGCAGCCAATCACCACAGGGACTAGCGAATGAGCAGTTCTTC.

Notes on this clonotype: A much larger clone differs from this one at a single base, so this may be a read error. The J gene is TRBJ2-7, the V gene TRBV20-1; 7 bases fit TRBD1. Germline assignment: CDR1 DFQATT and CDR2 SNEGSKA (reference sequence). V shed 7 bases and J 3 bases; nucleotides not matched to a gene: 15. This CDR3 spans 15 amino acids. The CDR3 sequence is CSVSGPRGGCYEQYF. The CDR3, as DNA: TGCAGTGTATCCGGTCCTAGAGGGGGCTGCTACGAGCAGTACTTC.

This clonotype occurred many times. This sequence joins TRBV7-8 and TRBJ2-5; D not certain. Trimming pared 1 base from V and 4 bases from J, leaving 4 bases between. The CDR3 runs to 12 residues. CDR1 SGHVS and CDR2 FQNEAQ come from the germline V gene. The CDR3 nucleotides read TGTGCCAGCAGCTTAGTCCCAGAGACCCAGTACTTC. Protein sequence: CASSLVPETQYF. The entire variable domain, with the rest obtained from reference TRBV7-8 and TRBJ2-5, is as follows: GAGVSQSPRYKVAKRGQDVALRCDPISGHVSLFWYQQALGQGPEFLTYFQNEAQLDKSGLPSDRFFAERPEGSVSTLKIQRTQQEDSAVYLCASSLVPETQYFGPGTRLLVL.

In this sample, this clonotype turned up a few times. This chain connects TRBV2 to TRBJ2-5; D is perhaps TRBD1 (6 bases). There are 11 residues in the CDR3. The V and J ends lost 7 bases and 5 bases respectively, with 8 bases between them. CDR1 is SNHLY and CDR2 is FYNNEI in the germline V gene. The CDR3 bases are TGTGCCAGCACAAGGGGGGAGACCCAGTACTTC. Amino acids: CASTRGETQYF.

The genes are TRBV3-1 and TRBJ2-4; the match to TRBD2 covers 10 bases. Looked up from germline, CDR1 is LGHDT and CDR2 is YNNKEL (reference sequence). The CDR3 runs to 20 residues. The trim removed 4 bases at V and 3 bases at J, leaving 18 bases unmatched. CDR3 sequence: CASSLRGGLAGVTVKNIQYF. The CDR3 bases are TGTGCCAGCAGCCTCCGGGGAGGTCTAGCGGGAGTTACCGTCAAAAACATTCAGTACTTC.

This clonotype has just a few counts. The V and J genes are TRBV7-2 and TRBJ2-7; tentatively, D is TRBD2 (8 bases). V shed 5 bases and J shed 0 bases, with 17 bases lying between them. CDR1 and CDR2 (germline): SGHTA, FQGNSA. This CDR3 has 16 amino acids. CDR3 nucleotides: TGTGCCAGCAGCCGCACAGGGGCGGGGGGCTCCTACGAGCAGTACTTC. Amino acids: CASSRTGAGGSYEQYF.

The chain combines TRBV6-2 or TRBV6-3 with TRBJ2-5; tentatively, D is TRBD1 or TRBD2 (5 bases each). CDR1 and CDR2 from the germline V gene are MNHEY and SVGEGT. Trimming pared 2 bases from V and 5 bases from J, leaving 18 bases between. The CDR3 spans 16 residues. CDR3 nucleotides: TGTGCCAGCAGTTACAATATGGGGACCTGGGAGGAGACCCAGTACTTC. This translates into CASSYNMGTWEETQYF.

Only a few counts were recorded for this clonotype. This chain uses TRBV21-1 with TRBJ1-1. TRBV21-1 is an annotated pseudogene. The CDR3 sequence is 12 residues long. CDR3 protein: CASNTHNTEAFF. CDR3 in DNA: TGTGCCAGCAACACCCATAACACTGAAGCTTTCTTT.

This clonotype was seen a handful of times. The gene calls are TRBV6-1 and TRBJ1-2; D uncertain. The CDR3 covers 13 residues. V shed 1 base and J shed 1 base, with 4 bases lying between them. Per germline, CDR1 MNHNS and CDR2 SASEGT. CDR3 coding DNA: TGTGCCAGCAGTGAAGGCGGTAACTATGGCTACACCTTC. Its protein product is CASSEGGNYGYTF.